A selection of T cell receptor beta chains follows, all from one sample in a study of CD8 T cells in Susac syndrome. Each CDR3 protein gets one entry after TCRdb re-called the immunoSEQ multiplex PCR reads with MiXCR. The data hold fewer than 350,000 distinct CDR3 sequences, with around 85% observed a single time. Sequenced sample: CD8+ T cells from PBMCs. The source of these receptors is a human donor with multiple sclerosis. Both conserved end residues are part of each CDR3. The D gene is left open where the match is weak.

V gene: TRBV18; J gene: TRBJ2-7; D gene: -; CDR3 DNA: TGTGCCAGCTCACCGGTTCAGGGACGAGCCTACGAGCAGTACTTC; CDR3 protein: CASSPVQGRAYEQYF
V gene: TRBV27; J gene: TRBJ2-2; D gene: TRBD2; CDR3 DNA: TGTGCCAGCAGTTTCCTCCTAGCGGGAGGGAACACCGGGGAGCTGTTTTTT; CDR3 protein: CASSFLLAGGNTGELFF
V gene: TRBV4-3; J gene: TRBJ1-1; D gene: -; CDR3 DNA: TGCGCCAGCAGCCTACTTTCGGGGGACCGTGAAGCTTTCTTT; CDR3 protein: CASSLLSGDREAFF
V gene: TRBV6-5; J gene: TRBJ1-2; D gene: -; CDR3 DNA: TGTGCCAGCAGTTACCTGGAGGGGGACTATGGCTACACCTTC; CDR3 protein: CASSYLEGDYGYTF
V gene: TRBV28; J gene: TRBJ2-3; D gene: TRBD1; CDR3 DNA: TGTGCCAGCAGCCCTTGGACAGGACCTTACACAGATACGCAGTATTTT; CDR3 protein: CASSPWTGPYTDTQYF
V gene: TRBV30; J gene: TRBJ2-7; D gene: TRBD2; CDR3 DNA: TGTGCCTGGAGTCTCACTTTAGCGGGAACCCGCCGGGAGCAGTACTTC; CDR3 protein: CAWSLTLAGTRREQYF
V gene: TRBV25-1; J gene: TRBJ2-1; D gene: -; CDR3 DNA: TGTGCCAGCAGTGAAAAGAGGGGGATTGGGTCTCGGGATGAGCAGTTCTTC; CDR3 protein: CASSEKRGIGSRDEQFF
V gene: TRBV3-1; J gene: TRBJ2-7; D gene: TRBD2; CDR3 DNA: TGTGCCAGCAGTCAACGGACTAGTTGGGAGTACGAGCAGTACTTC; CDR3 protein: CASSQRTSWEYEQYF
V gene: TRBV24-1; J gene: TRBJ2-2; D gene: -; CDR3 DNA: TGTGCCACCAGAGCAGGACAGTTCGCGAACACCGGGGAGCTGTTTTTT; CDR3 protein: CATRAGQFANTGELFF
V gene: TRBV18; J gene: TRBJ2-1; D gene: TRBD2; CDR3 DNA: TGTGCCAGCTCACCACGGGGACTAGGATTCAATGAGCAGTTCTTC; CDR3 protein: CASSPRGLGFNEQFF